The 9 T cell receptor beta chains reported below all come from one sample, sequenced in a study of blood T cells in healthy people across ages. Next came a second PCR, run for about 7 to 12 cycles, which used a sample-barcoded 5' primer along with a J-beta primer mix. From the 5' RACE reads, TCRdb called clonotypes with MiXCR, one entry per CDR3 protein. Counted here are hundreds of thousands of distinct CDR3 sequences, approximately 44% occurring once; the ten biggest clones make up about 21%. The sample comprised blood. These receptors all come from a man in his 60s in good health.

The J gene is TRBJ1-2, the V gene TRBV6-6, with 10 bases aligning to TRBD1. Trimming removed 6 bases from V and 6 bases from J; junction bases left unmatched: 7. This CDR3 comprises 14 residues. CDR1 is MNHNY and CDR2 is SVGAGI in the germline V gene (reference sequence). CDR3 DNA sequence: TGTGCCAGCAGGCAACCCGGGACAGGGGATGGCTACACCTTC. Translated, it gives CASRQPGTGDGYTF.

There are a few counts of this clonotype. J is TRBJ2-1 and V is TRBV4-1, with TRBD2 matching over 12 bases. CDR3 size: 15 residues. Germline assignment: CDR1 MGHRA and CDR2 YSYEKL. V lost 1 base to trimming and J lost 15 bases; unmatched junction nucleotides: 10. CDR3 bases: TGCGCCAGCAGCCAAGTTAGGACTAGCGGGGCTGTGGGGTTCTTC. Its translation is CASSQVRTSGAVGFF.

The V gene is TRBV6-5, the J gene TRBJ1-1, with TRBD1 matching over 10 bases. Germline V gives CDR1 MNHEY, CDR2 SVGAGI. V was clipped by 6 bases and J by 0 bases; unmatched bases: 4. The length of the CDR3 is 15 residues. The CDR3 DNA sequence: TGTGCCAGCAGAAGGACAGGGGGAATGAACACTGAAGCTTTCTTT. As protein: CASRRTGGMNTEAFF.

This clonotype was found a few times. The gene calls are TRBV7-2 and TRBJ2-7, with D perhaps TRBD1 (6 bases). The CDR3 is made up of 13 amino acids. Germline CDR1 and CDR2: SGHTA and FQGNSA. V shed 5 bases and J shed 2 bases, with 10 bases lying between them. The CDR3 loop reads CASSRDTPYEQYF. CDR3 nucleotide sequence: TGTGCCAGCAGCCGGGACACGCCCTACGAGCAGTACTTC.

The chain links TRBV11-2 to TRBJ2-1; D might be TRBD2 (7 bases). This CDR3 spans 18 amino acids. Germline V gene lookup returns CDR1 SGHAT and CDR2 FQNNGV. The V gene lost 1 base and the J gene lost 7 bases, with 23 bases spanning the gap. In DNA, the CDR3 is TGTGCCAGCAGCTTAGGGGCCGGGGGGCTAACGGGAACTAATGAGCAGTTCTTC. This sequence encodes CASSLGAGGLTGTNEQFF.

This chain links TRBV20-1 with TRBJ2-1; TRBD1 or TRBD2 may be the D gene (6 bases each). Trimming took 5 bases from V and 7 from J, leaving 21 bases between them. The CDR3 totals 15 residues. The germline V gene encodes CDR1 DFQATT and CDR2 SNEGSKA (reference sequence). Here the CDR3 DNA reads TGCAGTGCTCAAACGGAGAGGGGGGCATATAATGAGCAGTTCTTC. As protein: CSAQTERGAYNEQFF.

The V gene is TRBV6-2 or TRBV6-3, the J gene TRBJ2-5; D is possibly TRBD1 or TRBD2 (5 bases each). With 6 bases removed from V and 5 bases from J, the gap between germline ends came to 13 bases. Germline values: CDR1 MNHEY, CDR2 SVGEGT. The CDR3 is 13 residues long. The CDR3 bases are TGTGCCAGCAGCTTTTTGGGGACGGAGACCCAGTACTTC. This gives the protein CASSFLGTETQYF.

This clonotype was found many times. This chain connects TRBV29-1 to TRBJ2-1, with 10 nucleotides matching TRBD1. The junction had 5 bases not matched to a gene; V was cut back by 7 bases and J by 5 bases. CDR1 is SQVTM and CDR2 is ANQGSEA in the germline V gene. The CDR3 runs 13 residues. CDR3 residues: CSGGGQGNNEQFF. The CDR3 DNA follows: TGCAGCGGGGGGGGACAGGGGAACAATGAGCAGTTCTTC.

As regards this clonotype: This clone may be a read error of a much larger clone one base away. This chain links TRBV20-1 with TRBJ2-5; maybe TRBD2 (5 bases). With 5 bases removed from V and 4 bases from J, the gap between germline ends came to 17 bases. CDR3 length equals 14 residues. Germline V gene sequence: CDR1 DFQATT, CDR2 SNEGSKA (reference sequence). Written as DNA, the CDR3 is TGCAGTGCTTCTGGGCAATCGAGCGGAGAGACCCAGTACTTC. Its translation is CSASGQSSGETQYF.